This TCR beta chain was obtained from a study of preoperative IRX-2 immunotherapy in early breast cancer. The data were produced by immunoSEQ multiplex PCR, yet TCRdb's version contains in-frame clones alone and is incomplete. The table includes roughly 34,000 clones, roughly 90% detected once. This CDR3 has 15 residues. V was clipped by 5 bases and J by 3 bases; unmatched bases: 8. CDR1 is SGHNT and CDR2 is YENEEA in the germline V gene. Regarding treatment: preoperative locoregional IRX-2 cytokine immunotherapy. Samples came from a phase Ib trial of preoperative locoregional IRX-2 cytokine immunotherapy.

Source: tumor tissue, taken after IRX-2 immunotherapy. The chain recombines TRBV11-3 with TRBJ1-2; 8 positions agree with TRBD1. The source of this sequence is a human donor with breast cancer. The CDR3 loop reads CASSPRTGFDYGYTF. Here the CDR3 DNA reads TGTGCCAGCAGCCCGAGGACAGGGTTTGACTATGGCTACACCTTC.